The TCR beta chain under discussion was sequenced for a study of identical twins. In TCRdb, the 5' RACE reads were re-called with MiXCR into one record per CDR3 protein. The sample has approximately 220,000 distinct CDR3 sequences, less than 10% seen once. General observations from the study: Insertions were reduced in abundant cord blood beta clonotypes but not in memory repertoires.

The table lists this clonotype with a few counts. No antigen is known for it. Sequencing was done on a sample of memory (CD45RO+) T cells sorted from blood. The sequence was collected from a woman under 30 in good health.

CDR3 coding DNA: TGCAGCGCCGCCGGACTAGCGGGGGGGGCCCGACCTTCTCAAGAGACCCAGTACTTC. Protein sequence: CSAAGLAGGARPSQETQYF. The chain has TRBV29-1 and TRBJ2-5; 15 bases are shared with TRBD2. J was trimmed by 2 bases and V by 7 bases; bases with no gene match: 17. Germline CDR1 reads SQVTM; CDR2 reads ANQGSEA. The CDR3 extends over 19 amino acids.